One and the same sample provided the 2 T cell receptor beta chains below, sequenced in a study of T cells in Graves' hyperthyroidism and ophthalmopathy. RNA transcripts yielded amplified TCR beta CDR3 regions. HTBI primers were used for first-round RT-PCR of the TCR CDR3. TCRdb re-derived calls from the multiplex PCR reads in MiXCR, one entry per CDR3 protein. The repertoire has about 360,000 distinct CDR3 sequences, about 12% of them found once; the top ten carry around a tenth. Sequencing used blood. These receptors came from a young woman with Graves' hyperthyroidism.

This clonotype occurred many times. In DNA, the CDR3 is TGTGCCAGCAGCCAACTAGACAGGAGTAGGAATGGCTACACCTTC. Translated: CASSQLDRSRNGYTF. The chain employs TRBV3-1 and TRBJ1-2; D may be TRBD1 (6 bases). There are 15 residues in the CDR3. V lost 2 bases, J lost 6 bases, and 16 bases lay in between. Germline CDR1 reads LGHDT; CDR2 reads YNNKEL (reference sequence).

This clonotype has at least ten counts. The V and J genes are TRBV11-1 and TRBJ2-7; 7 nucleotides line up with TRBD1. Germline CDR1 reads SGHAT; CDR2 reads FQDESV (reference sequence). V shed 5 bases and J 5 bases; nucleotides not matched to a gene: 9. The CDR3 covers 14 residues. The CDR3 nucleotides read TGTGCCAGCAGCCCCAGGGGGAATGTCCACGAGCAGTACTTC. Protein product: CASSPRGNVHEQYF.